The entry below gives a single TCR beta chain sequence along with its context. The method was immunoSEQ multiplex PCR; TCRdb's version includes in-frame clones alone and lacks a portion of them. The data show roughly 40,000 clones, approximately 92% seen once. These data are taken from a study of T cell changes during pregnancy in multiple sclerosis. In germline, CDR1 is LNHDA, CDR2 SQIVND (reference sequence). After removal of 6 bases from V and 1 base from J, the junction contained 5 bases not matched to a gene. The CDR3 runs 14 residues. This chain uses TRBV19 with TRBJ1-1, with 7 bases lining up with TRBD1. This TCR came from a female donor with multiple sclerosis, enrolled in a pregnancy study. The sample here was CD4+ T cells from peripheral blood mononuclear cells, taken in the third trimester of pregnancy. CDR3 DNA sequence: TGTGCCAGTAGACAGGGACAGTCGAACACTGAAGCTTTCTTT. Translating it yields CASRQGQSNTEAFF. Drawing the rest from reference TRBV19 and TRBJ1-1, the complete variable domain is DGGITQSPKYLFRKEGQNVTLSCEQNLNHDAMYWYRQDPGQGLRLIYYSQIVNDFQKGDIAEGYSVSREKKESFPLTVTSAQKNPTAFYLCASRQGQSNTEAFFGQGTRLTVV.